This TCR beta chain appears in the sequencing data of a study of cytomegalovirus exposure and HLA in healthy donors. Whole-study findings and limits: Later analysis demonstrated an association between a missense DCLRE1C variant and TCR beta V- and J-gene trimming. Links to common viral pathogens appeared, in a later analysis, for several of the most significant clusters. Later findings reportedly placed an Asian-associated ancestry cluster below the approximately 670-donor mean for N-insertions.

The PCR employed 60 Vbeta primers together with 13 Jbeta primers. Original processing methods: As a later analysis found, there were 80 million to 90 million unique TCR beta chains, of which roughly 11 million were shared. The table came from immunoSEQ multiplex PCR; TCRdb's copy has only in-frame clones and leaves some out. The V and J calls and clone size were taken over from that table, and D and trimming were inferred from the DNA. The table lists 50,000 to 70,000 clones, approximately 67% of them singletons. The germline V gene encodes CDR1 LNHDA and CDR2 SQIVND (reference sequence). V dropped 3 bases and J dropped 5; count of bases not matched to a gene: 6. The CDR3 is 14 amino acids. Concerning this clone itself: The antigen is not known.

The sample taken for sequencing was PBMCs. The chain joins TRBV19 to TRBJ2-7, with 8 nucleotides matching TRBD1. The sequence came from a man in his thirties or forties in good health and CMV-seronegative. The CDR3, as DNA: TGTGCCAGTAGTATCAGGACAGGGCCTGACGAGCAGTACTTC. It encodes CASSIRTGPDEQYF.